This T cell receptor (beta chain) was observed in a study of T cell responses to AZD1222 COVID-19 vaccine. Remarks on this clone: Its antigen is not known.

Study-wide results and caveats: Vaccine-associated CD4 TCRs ranged over spike, dominating at 160-218 and 743-854.

Sequenced by immunoSEQ multiplex PCR; TCRdb stores in-frame clones only, minus some. Of about 150,000 clones in the sample, 92% are singletons; the top ten hold about 3.6%. This sequence originates from an adult who received the AZD1222 COVID-19 vaccine. This sample comprised peripheral blood, obtained 28 days after the second AZD1222 dose.

CDR3 protein: CASRWDFSAYEQYF. CDR3 sequence (DNA): TGTGCCAGCAGGTGGGACTTTAGTGCCTACGAGCAGTACTTC. This chain connects TRBV6-5 to TRBJ2-7, with a tentative D call TRBD2 (6 bases). This CDR3 has 14 amino acids. In germline, CDR1 is MNHEY, CDR2 SVGAGI. V lost 6 bases to trimming and J lost 2 bases, with 14 bases between them.